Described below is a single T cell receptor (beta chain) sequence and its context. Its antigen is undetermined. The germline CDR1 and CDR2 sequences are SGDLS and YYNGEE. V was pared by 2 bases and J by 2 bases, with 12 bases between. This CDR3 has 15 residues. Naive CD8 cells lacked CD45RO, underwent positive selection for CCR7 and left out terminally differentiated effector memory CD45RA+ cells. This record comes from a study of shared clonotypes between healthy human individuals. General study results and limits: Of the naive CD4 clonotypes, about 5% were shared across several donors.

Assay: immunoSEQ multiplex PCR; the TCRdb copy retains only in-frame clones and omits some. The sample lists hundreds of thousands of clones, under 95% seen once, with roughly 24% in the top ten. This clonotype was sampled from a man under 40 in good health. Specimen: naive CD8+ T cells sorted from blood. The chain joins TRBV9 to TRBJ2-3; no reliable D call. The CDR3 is CASSVHEAVTDTQYF. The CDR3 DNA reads TGTGCCAGCAGCGTTCATGAGGCCGTCACAGATACGCAGTATTTT. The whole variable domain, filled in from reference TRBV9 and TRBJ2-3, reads DSGVTQTPKHLITATGQRVTLRCSPRSGDLSVYWYQQSLDQGLQFLIQYYNGEERAKGNILERFSAQQFPDLHSELNLSSLELGDSALYFCASSVHEAVTDTQYFGPGTRLTVL.